This T cell receptor (beta chain) is drawn from a study of regulatory T cells in long-lasting Graves disease. Study at large: To qualify as persistent, Graves' disease required over 5 years of antithyroid drugs with positive TSH receptor antibodies.

Arm-PCR of CDR3 regions and iRepertoire HTBI primers were the basis on which TCR beta libraries were built. TCRdb re-called the multiplex PCR reads through MiXCR, storing one row per CDR3 protein. The table lists a few hundred thousand distinct CDR3 sequences, roughly 21% of them singletons. Notes on the study in general: TRBV28, TRBJ1-2 and TRBJ2-5 emerged as the favored segments in persistent disease. Few sampled subjects may have lowered accuracy. Less diverse TCR repertoires were seen in persistent Graves' patients than in newly diagnosed ones.

A remark on this clonotype: Its antigen remains unidentified.

The CDR3 covers 12 residues. Trimming cost V 3 bases and J 7 bases, with 11 bases left between them. From germline, CDR1 is SGHKS and CDR2 YYEKEE (reference sequence). As for time point: persistent/refractory GD, antithyroid drugs over 5 years with positive TRAb. RNA from PBMCs was the source of the TCR library. The chain combines TRBV5-5 with TRBJ2-7; possibly TRBD1 or TRBD2 for D (5 bases each). This clonotype was obtained from a female donor with Graves disease. Sequencing was performed on peripheral blood mononuclear cells (PBMCs), taken when the disease was refractory, from a patient treated with antithyroid drugs. The CDR3 DNA is TGTGCCAGCAGCTACCGGGGCTGGGAGCAGTACTTC. Residues: CASSYRGWEQYF.